This TCR beta chain was observed in a study of blood T cell repertoires in COVID-19. About the study: Researchers got acute and convalescent COVID-19 samples from the United States, Italy and Spain. T cells, B-cell-depleted T cells, or PBMCs supplied cDNA or gDNA.

Study processing details: Amplified reference gene primers provided the basis for estimating nucleated cell counts. TCRdb's table, derived via immunoSEQ multiplex PCR, lists solely in-frame clones and lacks some. The V and J calls and clone size come from that table; D and trimming were worked out from the DNA. The sample shows 200,000 to 250,000 clones, 60% to 85% of them seen only once. The CDR3 is made up of 14 amino acids. With 5 bases removed from V and 2 bases from J, the gap between germline ends came to 11 bases. Germline CDR1 and CDR2: MNHEY and SVGAGI. The specimen sequenced was peripheral blood. The origin of this receptor is a woman in her 70s with acute or convalescent COVID-19. The V and J genes are TRBV6-5 and TRBJ2-3; D is perhaps TRBD1 (6 bases). CDR3 nucleotide sequence: TGTGCCAGCAGTCCGGACAGTCCCACAGATACGCAGTATTTT. It is translated as CASSPDSPTDTQYF.